This T cell receptor beta chain derives from a study of long-term antiretroviral therapy in people with HIV. The germline V and J ends were trimmed by 1 base and 0 bases, with 15 bases remaining between them. This CDR3 contains 17 residues. Per the germline V gene, CDR1 is SGHTA and CDR2 is FQGNSA. Sequencing relied on immunoSEQ assay v3.0, run at survey level. Profiled with immunoSEQ multiplex PCR; TCRdb holds only in-frame clones, not every one. The sample contains tens of thousands of clones, 80% to 90% of which appear only once. The TCR originated in a woman in her 30s with HIV. The chain uses TRBV7-2 and TRBJ1-2; weak D call: TRBD1 (6 bases). Material: unsorted PBMCs, obtained approximately 2.7 years before starting antiretroviral therapy. The CDR3 reads CASSLDRVQITNYGYTF. In DNA form, the CDR3 reads TGTGCCAGCAGCTTAGACAGGGTCCAAATTACTAACTATGGCTACACCTTC. Drawing the rest from reference TRBV7-2 and TRBJ1-2, the complete variable domain is GAGVSQSPSNKVTEKGKDVELRCDPISGHTALYWYRQSLGQGLEFLIYFQGNSAPDKSGLPSDRFSAERTGGSVSTLTIQRTQQEDSAVYLCASSLDRVQITNYGYTFGSGTRLTVV.